A selection of T cell receptor beta chains follows, all from one sample in a study of blood T cell repertoires in COVID-19. TCRdb's copy holds only in-frame clones and misses some; the assay was immunoSEQ multiplex PCR. The sample has 200,000 to 250,000 clones; 83% are singletons. Material: peripheral blood. Source of these receptors: a human donor in a cohort sampled during active COVID-19. Each CDR3 is given without its conserved first and last residue. Clone size appears in some rows only: once, few, many, or a class for an expanded clone.

TRBJ2-3 NA TRBV19 ASRQGSSGGTDTQY
TRBJ1-1 NA TRBV25-1 ASSETTGRGTEAF
TRBJ2-3 NA TRBV5-1 ASSLLIAGGTDTQY
TRBJ2-2 NA TRBV24-1 ATITGVNTGELF
TRBJ2-3 NA TRBV18 ASSPPLAGAITDTQY
TRBJ2-1 NA TRBV28 AIGGTSGYNEQF
TRBJ1-2 NA TRBV11-2 ASSMTGTGIYGYT
TRBJ2-1 NA TRBV7-9 AGAVIYYNEQF
TRBJ2-7 NA TRBV10-2 ASSVRDRRYEQY
TRBJ2-5 NA TRBV3-1/TRBV3-2 ASSTGAQETQY
TRBJ2-2 NA TRBV5-4 ASSLRAGGPWELF
TRBJ1-4 NA TRBV2 ASTTGREKLF
TRBJ2-3 NA TRBV14 ASSQIASLTDTQY
TRBJ1-4 NA TRBV6-1 ASSESWGDEEKLF
TRBJ2-2 NA TRBV19 ASSTMTGATGELF
TRBJ1-5 few TRBV19 ASSTTGGNQPQH
TRBJ1-1 NA TRBV4-2 ASSRGQGNTEAF
TRBJ2-5 NA TRBV6-1 ASREALGTLETQY
TRBJ2-2 NA TRBV4-2 ASSPTTGRNTGELF
TRBJ1-1 NA TRBV5-5 ASSLEGGGTEAF
TRBJ2-5 NA TRBV7-2 ASSLVWQSSETQY
TRBJ1-1 NA TRBV14 ASSQLPGQGDTEAF
TRBJ2-5 few TRBV27 ASSYGLAGGGETQY
TRBJ1-2 many TRBV7-2 ASSLLRNYGYT
TRBJ1-1 NA TRBV12-5 ASGRDRTHTEAF
TRBJ1-1 NA TRBV20-1 SAIDRVLTEAF
TRBJ2-4 NA TRBV27 ASSPVRLAKNIQY
TRBJ1-2 NA TRBV19 ASSISSGGAYGYT
TRBJ2-5 NA TRBV7-9 ASSLGARGETQY
TRBJ1-5 NA TRBV12-3/TRBV12-4 ASSLKSGQPQH
TRBJ2-1 NA TRBV18 ASSPPSVYNEQF
TRBJ2-1 NA TRBV4-1 ASSQPTSGGRYEQF
TRBJ1-4 NA TRBV29-1 SVVRATNEKLF
TRBJ2-5 NA TRBV30 AWSVPDYTPTRETQY
TRBJ2-7 NA TRBV15 ATSSGSREQY
TRBJ2-2 NA TRBV5-1 ASRTYRESAGELF
TRBJ2-7 NA TRBV27 ASRLTTGAPLGEQY
TRBJ1-3 NA TRBV10-3 AISTGTGMGNTIY
TRBJ2-5 NA TRBV11-2 ASSAGGLASETQY
TRBJ1-2 few TRBV5-4 ASSLDRTAGYGYT
TRBJ2-7 once TRBV7-6 ASSNSGRASYEQY
TRBJ2-5 NA TRBV9 ASSATSRAETQY
TRBJ1-3 NA TRBV6-5 ASTRQQSSGNTIY
TRBJ2-7 NA TRBV5-4 ASSLGGGDSSYEQY
TRBJ2-1 NA TRBV20-1 SASQQGDEQF
TRBJ2-7 NA TRBV21-1 ASSKETGDPGYEQY
TRBJ1-6 NA TRBV5-4 ASNSGDRGNSPLH
TRBJ2-5 NA TRBV4-1 ASQLTSGRGETQY
TRBJ2-7 NA TRBV11-2 ASSLYGASGDTYEQY
TRBJ2-6 once TRBV5-8 ASPAFLGRGANVLT
TRBJ2-1 NA TRBV20-1 SASPQADNEQF